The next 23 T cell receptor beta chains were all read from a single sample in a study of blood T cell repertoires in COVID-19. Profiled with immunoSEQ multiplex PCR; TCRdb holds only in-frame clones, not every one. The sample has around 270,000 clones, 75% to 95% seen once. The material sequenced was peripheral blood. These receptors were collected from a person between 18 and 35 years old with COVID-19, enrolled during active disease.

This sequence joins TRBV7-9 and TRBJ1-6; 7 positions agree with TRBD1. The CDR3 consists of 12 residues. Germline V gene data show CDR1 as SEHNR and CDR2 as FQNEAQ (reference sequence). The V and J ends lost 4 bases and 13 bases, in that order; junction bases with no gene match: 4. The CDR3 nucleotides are TGTGCCAGCAGCTCCCGGGACAGCCCCCTCCACTTT. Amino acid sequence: CASSSRDSPLHF.

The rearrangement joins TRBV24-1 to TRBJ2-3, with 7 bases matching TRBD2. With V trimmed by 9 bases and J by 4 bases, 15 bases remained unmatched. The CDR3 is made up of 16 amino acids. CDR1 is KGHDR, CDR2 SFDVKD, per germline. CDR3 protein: CATLVGKTSLADTQYF. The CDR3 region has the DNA TGTGCCACCCTCGTCGGGAAGACTAGCCTCGCAGATACGCAGTATTTT.

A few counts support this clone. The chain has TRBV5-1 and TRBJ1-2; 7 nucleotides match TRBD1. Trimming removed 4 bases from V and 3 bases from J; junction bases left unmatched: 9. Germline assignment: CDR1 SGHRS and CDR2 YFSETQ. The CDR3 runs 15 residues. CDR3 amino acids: CASSPAGQSYYGYTF. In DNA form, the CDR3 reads TGCGCCAGCAGCCCGGCGGGACAGTCCTACTATGGCTACACCTTC.

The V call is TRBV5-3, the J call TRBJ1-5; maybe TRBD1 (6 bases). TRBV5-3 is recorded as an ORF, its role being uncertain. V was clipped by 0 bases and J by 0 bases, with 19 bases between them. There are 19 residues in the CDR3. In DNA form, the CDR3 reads TGTGCCAGAAGCTTGGAGGAACGAGGGGGAGCAGGTAGCAATCAGCCCCAGCATTTT. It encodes CARSLEERGGAGSNQPQHF.

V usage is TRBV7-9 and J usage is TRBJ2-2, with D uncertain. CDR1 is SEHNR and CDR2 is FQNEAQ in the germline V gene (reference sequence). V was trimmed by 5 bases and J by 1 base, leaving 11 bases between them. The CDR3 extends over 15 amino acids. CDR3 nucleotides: TGTGCCAGCAGCCCAATAGTAATGAACACCGGGGAGCTGTTTTTT. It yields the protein CASSPIVMNTGELFF.

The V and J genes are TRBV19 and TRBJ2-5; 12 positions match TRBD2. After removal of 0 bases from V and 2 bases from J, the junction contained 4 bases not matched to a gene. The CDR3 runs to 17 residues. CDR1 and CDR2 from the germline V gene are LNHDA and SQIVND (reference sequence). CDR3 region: CASSIDLTSGRQETQYF. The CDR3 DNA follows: TGTGCCAGTAGTATAGACCTGACTAGCGGGAGACAAGAGACCCAGTACTTC.

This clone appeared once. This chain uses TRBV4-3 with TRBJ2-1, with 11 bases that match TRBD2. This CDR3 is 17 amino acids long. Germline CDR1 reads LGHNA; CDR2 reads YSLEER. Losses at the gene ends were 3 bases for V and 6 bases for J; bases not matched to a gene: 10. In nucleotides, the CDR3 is TGCGCCAGCAGCCATCCCCCCACTAGCGGGAGCTCCAATGAGCAGTTCTTC. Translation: CASSHPPTSGSSNEQFF.

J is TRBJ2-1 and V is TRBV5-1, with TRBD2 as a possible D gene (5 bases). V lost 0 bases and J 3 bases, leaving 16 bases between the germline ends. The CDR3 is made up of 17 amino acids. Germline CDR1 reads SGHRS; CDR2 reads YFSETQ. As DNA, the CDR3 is TGCGCCAGCAGCTTGGGAAAGGAGATGAGGGACTACAATGAGCAGTTCTTC. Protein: CASSLGKEMRDYNEQFF.

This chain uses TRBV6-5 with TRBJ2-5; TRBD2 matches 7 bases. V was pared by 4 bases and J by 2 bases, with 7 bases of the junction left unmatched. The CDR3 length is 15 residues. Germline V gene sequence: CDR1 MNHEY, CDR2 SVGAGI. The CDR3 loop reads CASSSVGGGQETQYF. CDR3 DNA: TGTGCCAGCAGTTCCGTTGGGGGAGGGCAAGAGACCCAGTACTTC.

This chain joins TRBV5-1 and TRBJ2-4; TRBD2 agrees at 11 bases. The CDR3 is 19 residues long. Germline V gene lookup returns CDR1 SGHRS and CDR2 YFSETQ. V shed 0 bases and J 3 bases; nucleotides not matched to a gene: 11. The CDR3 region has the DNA TGCGCCAGCAGCTTGGCCGGGACTAGCGGCGAAGGTGTCAAAAACATTCAGTACTTC. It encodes CASSLAGTSGEGVKNIQYF.

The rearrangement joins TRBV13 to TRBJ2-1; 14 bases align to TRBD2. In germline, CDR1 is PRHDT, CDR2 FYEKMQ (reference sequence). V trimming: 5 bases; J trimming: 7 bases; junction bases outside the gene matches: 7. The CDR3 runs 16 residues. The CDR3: CASSPGTSGSVNEQFF. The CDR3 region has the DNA TGTGCCAGCAGCCCCGGGACTAGCGGGAGTGTAAATGAGCAGTTCTTC.

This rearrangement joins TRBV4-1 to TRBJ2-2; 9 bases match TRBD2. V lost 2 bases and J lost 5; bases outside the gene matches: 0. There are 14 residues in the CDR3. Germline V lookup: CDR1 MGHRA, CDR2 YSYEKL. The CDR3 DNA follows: TGCGCCAGCAGCCAACTAGCGGGAACCGGGGAGCTGTTTTTT. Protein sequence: CASSQLAGTGELFF.

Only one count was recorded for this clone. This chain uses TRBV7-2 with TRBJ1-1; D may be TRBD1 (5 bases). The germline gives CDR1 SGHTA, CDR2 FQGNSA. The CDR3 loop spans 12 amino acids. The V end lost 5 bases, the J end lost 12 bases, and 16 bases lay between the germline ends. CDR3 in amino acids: CASSPPTGETFF. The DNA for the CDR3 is TGTGCCAGCAGCCCTCCCACGGGGGAAACTTTCTTT.

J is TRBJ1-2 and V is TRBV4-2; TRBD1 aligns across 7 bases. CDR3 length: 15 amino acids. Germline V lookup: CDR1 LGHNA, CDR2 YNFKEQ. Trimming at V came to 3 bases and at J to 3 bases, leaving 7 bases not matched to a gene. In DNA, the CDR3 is TGTGCCAGCAGCCACACAGGGGAATATTACTATGGCTACACCTTC. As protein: CASSHTGEYYYGYTF.

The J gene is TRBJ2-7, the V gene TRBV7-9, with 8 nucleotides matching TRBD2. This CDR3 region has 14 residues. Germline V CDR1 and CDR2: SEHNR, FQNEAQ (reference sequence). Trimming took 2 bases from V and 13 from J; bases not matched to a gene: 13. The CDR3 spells CASSLSERSGGLYF. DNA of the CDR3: TGTGCCAGCAGCTTAAGCGAGAGAAGCGGGGGCCTTTACTTC. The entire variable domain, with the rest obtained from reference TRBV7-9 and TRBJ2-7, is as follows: DTGVSQNPRHKITKRGQNVTFRCDPISEHNRLYWYRQTLGQGPEFLTYFQNEAQLEKSRLLSDRFSAERPKGSFSTLEIQRTEQGDSAMYLCASSLSERSGGLYFGPGTRLTVT.

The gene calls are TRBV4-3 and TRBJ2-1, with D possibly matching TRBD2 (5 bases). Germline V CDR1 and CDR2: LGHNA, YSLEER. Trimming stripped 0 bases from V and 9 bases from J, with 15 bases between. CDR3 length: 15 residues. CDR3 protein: CASSQDRTLKGEQFF. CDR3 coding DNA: TGCGCCAGCAGCCAAGATCGGACTTTAAAGGGTGAGCAGTTCTTC.

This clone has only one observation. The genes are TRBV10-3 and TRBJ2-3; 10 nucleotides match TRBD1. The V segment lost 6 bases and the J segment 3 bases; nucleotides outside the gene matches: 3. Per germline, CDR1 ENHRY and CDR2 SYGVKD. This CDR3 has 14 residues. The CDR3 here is CAIRTGQGTDTQYF. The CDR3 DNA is TGTGCCATCAGAACGGGACAGGGGACAGATACGCAGTATTTT.

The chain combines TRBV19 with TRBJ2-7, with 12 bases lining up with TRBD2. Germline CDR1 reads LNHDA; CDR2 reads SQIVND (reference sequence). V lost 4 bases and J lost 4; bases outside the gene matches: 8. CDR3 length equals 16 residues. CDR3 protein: CASSTRGGLAGYEQYF. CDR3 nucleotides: TGTGCCAGTAGTACCAGAGGGGGACTAGCGGGTTACGAGCAGTACTTC.

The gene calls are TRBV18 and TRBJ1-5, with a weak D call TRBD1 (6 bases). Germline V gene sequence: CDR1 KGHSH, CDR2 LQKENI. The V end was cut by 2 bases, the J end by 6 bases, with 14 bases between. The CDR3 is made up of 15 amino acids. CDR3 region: CASSPTGGAGQPQHF. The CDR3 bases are TGTGCCAGCTCACCAACGGGGGGGGCGGGTCAGCCCCAGCATTTT.

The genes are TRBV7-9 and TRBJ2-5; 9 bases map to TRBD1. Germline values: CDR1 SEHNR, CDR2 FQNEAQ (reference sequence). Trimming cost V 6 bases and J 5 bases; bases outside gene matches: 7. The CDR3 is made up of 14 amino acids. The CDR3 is CASRVQGAVETQYF. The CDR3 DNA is TGTGCCAGCAGGGTACAGGGGGCGGTTGAGACCCAGTACTTC. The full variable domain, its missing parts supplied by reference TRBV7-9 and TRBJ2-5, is DTGVSQNPRHKITKRGQNVTFRCDPISEHNRLYWYRQTLGQGPEFLTYFQNEAQLEKSRLLSDRFSAERPKGSFSTLEIQRTEQGDSAMYLCASRVQGAVETQYFGPGTRLLVL.

In DNA, the CDR3 is TGCGCCAGCAGCCAAGAAGGGACAGGCCGGGATTCACCCCTCCACTTT. This gives the protein CASSQEGTGRDSPLHF. The chain carries TRBV4-1 and TRBJ1-6, with 8 bases aligning to TRBD1. The CDR3 is made up of 16 amino acids. Germline V CDR1 and CDR2: MGHRA, YSYEKL. With V trimmed by 0 bases and J by 8 bases, 6 bases remained unmatched.

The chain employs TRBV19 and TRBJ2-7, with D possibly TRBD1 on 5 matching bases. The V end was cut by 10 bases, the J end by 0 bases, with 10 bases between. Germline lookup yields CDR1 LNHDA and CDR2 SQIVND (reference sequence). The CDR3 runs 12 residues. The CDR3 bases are TGTGCCACACAGGATCCCTCCTACGAGCAGTACTTC. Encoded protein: CATQDPSYEQYF.

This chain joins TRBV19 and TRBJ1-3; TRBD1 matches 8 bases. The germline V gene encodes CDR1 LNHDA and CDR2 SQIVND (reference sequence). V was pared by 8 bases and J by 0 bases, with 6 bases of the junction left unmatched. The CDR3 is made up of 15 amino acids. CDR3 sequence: CASQEDRGSGNTIYF. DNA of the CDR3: TGTGCCAGTCAAGAAGACAGGGGCTCTGGAAACACCATATATTTT.